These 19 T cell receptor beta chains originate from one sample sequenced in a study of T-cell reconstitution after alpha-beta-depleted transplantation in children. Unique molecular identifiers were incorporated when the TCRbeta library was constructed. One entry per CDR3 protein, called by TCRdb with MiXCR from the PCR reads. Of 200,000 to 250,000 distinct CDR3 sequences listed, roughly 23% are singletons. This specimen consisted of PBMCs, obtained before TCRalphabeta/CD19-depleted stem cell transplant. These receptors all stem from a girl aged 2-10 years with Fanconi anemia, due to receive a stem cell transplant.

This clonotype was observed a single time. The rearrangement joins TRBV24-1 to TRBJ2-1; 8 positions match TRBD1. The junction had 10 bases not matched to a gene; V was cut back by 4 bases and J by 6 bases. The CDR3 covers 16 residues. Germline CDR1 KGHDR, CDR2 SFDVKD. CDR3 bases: TGTGCCACCAGTGACCCCACTGGACAGGGACGCAATGAGCAGTTCTTC. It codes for CATSDPTGQGRNEQFF.

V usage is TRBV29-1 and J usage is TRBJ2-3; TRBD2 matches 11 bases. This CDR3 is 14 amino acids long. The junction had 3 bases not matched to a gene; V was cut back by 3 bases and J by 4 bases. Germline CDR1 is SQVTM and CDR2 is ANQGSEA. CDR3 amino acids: CSVEPSGRSDTQYF. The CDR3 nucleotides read TGCAGCGTTGAGCCTAGCGGGAGGTCAGATACGCAGTATTTT.

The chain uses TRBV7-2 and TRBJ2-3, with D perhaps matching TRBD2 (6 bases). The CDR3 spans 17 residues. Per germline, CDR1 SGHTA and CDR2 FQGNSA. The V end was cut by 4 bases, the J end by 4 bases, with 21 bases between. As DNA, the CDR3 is TGTGCCAGCAGCTGGGCAGGAGCGACTAGGGTCGCAGATACGCAGTATTTT. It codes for CASSWAGATRVADTQYF.

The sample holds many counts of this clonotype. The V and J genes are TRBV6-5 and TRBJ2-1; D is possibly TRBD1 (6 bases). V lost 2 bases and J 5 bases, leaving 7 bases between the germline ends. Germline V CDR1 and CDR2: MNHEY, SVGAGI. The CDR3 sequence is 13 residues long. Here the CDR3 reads CASSYGQNNEQFF. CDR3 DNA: TGTGCCAGCAGTTACGGACAGAACAATGAGCAGTTCTTC.

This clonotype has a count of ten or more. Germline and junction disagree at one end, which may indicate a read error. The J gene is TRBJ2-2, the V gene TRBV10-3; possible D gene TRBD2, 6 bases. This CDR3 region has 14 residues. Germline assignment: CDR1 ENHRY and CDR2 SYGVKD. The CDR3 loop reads CAIRVQRDTGELFF. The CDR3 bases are TGTGCTATCAGAGTCCAGCGGGACACCGGGGAGCTGTTTTTT.

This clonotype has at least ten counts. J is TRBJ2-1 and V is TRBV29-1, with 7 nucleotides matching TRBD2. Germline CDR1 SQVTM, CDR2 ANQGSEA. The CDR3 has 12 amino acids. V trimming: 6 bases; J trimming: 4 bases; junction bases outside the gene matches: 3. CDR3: CSVTGGYNEQFF. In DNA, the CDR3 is TGCAGCGTGACGGGGGGTTACAATGAGCAGTTCTTC.

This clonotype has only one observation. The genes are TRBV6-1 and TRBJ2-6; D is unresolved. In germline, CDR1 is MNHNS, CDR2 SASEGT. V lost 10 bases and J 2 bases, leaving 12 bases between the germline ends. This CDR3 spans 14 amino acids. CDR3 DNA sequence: TGTGCCACCCGGGTTAGGGCTGGGGCCAACGTCCTGACTTTC. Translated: CATRVRAGANVLTF.

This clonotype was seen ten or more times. This CDR3 is CASSLAGTFSSYNEQFF. The CDR3 DNA reads as TGTGCCAGCAGCTTAGCGGGGACTTTCAGCTCCTACAATGAGCAGTTCTTC. V gene TRBV7-2 combines with J gene TRBJ2-1; D may be TRBD2 (6 bases). The germline gives CDR1 SGHTA, CDR2 FQGNSA. The V and J ends lost 0 bases and 0 bases respectively, with 12 bases between them. The CDR3 runs to 17 residues.

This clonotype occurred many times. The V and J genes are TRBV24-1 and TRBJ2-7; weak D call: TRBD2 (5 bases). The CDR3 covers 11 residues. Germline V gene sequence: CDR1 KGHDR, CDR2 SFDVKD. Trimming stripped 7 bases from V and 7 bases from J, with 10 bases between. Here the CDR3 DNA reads TGTGCCACCAGCCTCTCGGGAGAGCAGTACTTC. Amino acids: CATSLSGEQYF.

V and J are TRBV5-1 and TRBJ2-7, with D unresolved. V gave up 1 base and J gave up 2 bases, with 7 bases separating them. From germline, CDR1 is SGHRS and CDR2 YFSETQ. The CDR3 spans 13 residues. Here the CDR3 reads CASSLFTAYEQYF. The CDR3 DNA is TGCGCCAGCAGCTTGTTTACAGCCTACGAGCAGTACTTC.

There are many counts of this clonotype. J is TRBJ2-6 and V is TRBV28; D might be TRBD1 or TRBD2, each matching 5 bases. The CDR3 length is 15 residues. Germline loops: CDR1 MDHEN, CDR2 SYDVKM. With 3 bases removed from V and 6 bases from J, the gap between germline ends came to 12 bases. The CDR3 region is CASSLGVGAANVLTF. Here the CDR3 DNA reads TGTGCCAGCAGTTTGGGGGTAGGGGCGGCCAACGTCCTGACTTTC.

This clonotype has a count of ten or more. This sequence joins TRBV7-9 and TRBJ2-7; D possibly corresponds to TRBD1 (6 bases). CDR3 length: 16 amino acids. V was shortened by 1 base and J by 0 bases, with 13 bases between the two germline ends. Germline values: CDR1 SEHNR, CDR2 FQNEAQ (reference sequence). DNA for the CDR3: TGTGCCAGCAGCTTAGGATTCAGGGGCACCTCCTACGAGCAGTACTTC. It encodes CASSLGFRGTSYEQYF.

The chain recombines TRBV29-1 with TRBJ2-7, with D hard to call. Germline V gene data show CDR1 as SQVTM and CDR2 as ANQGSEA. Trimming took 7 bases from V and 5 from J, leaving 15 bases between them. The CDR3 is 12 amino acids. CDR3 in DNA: TGCAGCGCTGCCCCCGTCGCGAACGAGCAGTACTTC. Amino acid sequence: CSAAPVANEQYF.

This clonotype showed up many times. Here the CDR3 DNA reads TGTGCCAGCAGCTCCGGGGCCAAAGAGACCCAGTACTTC. The encoded protein is CASSSGAKETQYF. V and J are TRBV12-3 or TRBV12-4 and TRBJ2-5; either TRBD1 or TRBD2 may fit D (5 bases each). This CDR3 has 13 amino acids. Trimming left V 6 bases short and J 3 bases short, with 11 bases between.

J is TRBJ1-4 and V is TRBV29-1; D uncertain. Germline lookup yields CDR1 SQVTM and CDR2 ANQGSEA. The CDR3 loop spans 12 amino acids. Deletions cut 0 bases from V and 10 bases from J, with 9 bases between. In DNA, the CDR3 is TGCAGCGTTGAAGAGGGTGGTGGAAAACTGTTTTTT. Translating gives CSVEEGGGKLFF.

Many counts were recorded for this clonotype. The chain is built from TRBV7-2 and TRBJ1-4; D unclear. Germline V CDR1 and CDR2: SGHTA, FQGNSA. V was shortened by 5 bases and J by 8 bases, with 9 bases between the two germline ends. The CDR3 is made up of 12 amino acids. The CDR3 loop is CASSPFGEKLFF. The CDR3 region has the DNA TGTGCCAGCAGCCCCTTCGGCGAAAAACTGTTTTTT.

The CDR3 protein is CASSTGLAGAGEQYF. CDR3 bases: TGCGCCAGCAGCACCGGACTAGCGGGGGCCGGGGAGCAGTACTTC. This chain joins TRBV5-1 and TRBJ2-7, with TRBD2 matching 13 bases. V was clipped by 4 bases and J by 7 bases; unmatched bases: 8. Germline CDR1 and CDR2: SGHRS and YFSETQ. This CDR3 region has 15 residues.

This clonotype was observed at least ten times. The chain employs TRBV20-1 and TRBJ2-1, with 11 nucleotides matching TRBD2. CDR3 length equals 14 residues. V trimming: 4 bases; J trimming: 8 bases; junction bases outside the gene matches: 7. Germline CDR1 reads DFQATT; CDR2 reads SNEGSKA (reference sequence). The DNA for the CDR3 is TGCAGTGCTACTCCCGGGACTAGCGGCGATGAGCAGTTCTTC. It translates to CSATPGTSGDEQFF.

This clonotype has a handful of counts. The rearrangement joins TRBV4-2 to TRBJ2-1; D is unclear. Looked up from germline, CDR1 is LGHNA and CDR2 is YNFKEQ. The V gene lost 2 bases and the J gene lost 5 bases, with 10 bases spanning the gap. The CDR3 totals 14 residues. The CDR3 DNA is TGTGCCAGCAGCCAATATAGGAAGGACAATGAGCAGTTCTTC. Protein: CASSQYRKDNEQFF.